Presented here are 9 T cell receptor beta chains from one specimen sequenced in a study of blood T cell repertoires in COVID-19. Sequencing was performed with immunoSEQ multiplex PCR; in TCRdb, only in-frame clones are kept and a portion is missing. The profile shows about 100,000 clones, about 88% of them singletons. The sequenced sample was peripheral blood. These receptors originate from a woman of 80 years or more with acute or convalescent COVID-19.

V usage is TRBV5-4 and J usage is TRBJ1-1; D is possibly TRBD1 (6 bases). Trimming cost V 0 bases and J 5 bases, with 11 bases left between them. CDR1 is SGHNT, CDR2 YYREEE, per germline (reference sequence). The CDR3 covers 14 residues. CDR3: CASSLGGPGTEAFF. The DNA of the CDR3 is TGTGCCAGCAGCTTGGGGGGGCCGGGGACTGAAGCTTTCTTT.

The V and J genes are TRBV7-2 and TRBJ2-3; D might be TRBD1 (6 bases). V shed 0 bases and J shed 1 base, with 14 bases lying between them. The germline V gene has CDR1 SGHTA and CDR2 FQGNSA. This CDR3 has 17 residues. The CDR3 loop is CASSLAGATWGTDTQYF. The CDR3, as DNA: TGTGCCAGCAGCTTAGCGGGGGCAACCTGGGGCACAGATACGCAGTATTTT.

J is TRBJ1-4 and V is TRBV6-5; D is perhaps TRBD1 (5 bases). The germline gives CDR1 MNHEY, CDR2 SVGAGI. The CDR3 length is 15 residues. V dropped 3 bases and J dropped 4 bases, with 12 bases sitting between them. CDR3 protein: CASSYQDTRNEKLFF. In DNA, the CDR3 is TGTGCCAGCAGTTATCAGGACACCCGTAATGAAAAACTGTTTTTT.

This chain joins TRBV6-5 and TRBJ1-6; 9 bases map to TRBD1. The V segment lost 2 bases and the J segment 16 bases; nucleotides outside the gene matches: 6. The CDR3 consists of 13 residues. CDR1 MNHEY and CDR2 SVGAGI come from the germline V gene. The CDR3 protein is CASSYSLGQGLHF. The CDR3, as DNA: TGTGCCAGCAGTTACAGTTTGGGACAGGGTCTCCACTTT.

The V and J genes are TRBV5-4 and TRBJ1-1; maybe TRBD1 (6 bases). Germline assignment: CDR1 SGHNT and CDR2 YYREEE (reference sequence). V was cut by 4 bases and J by 4 bases, with 20 bases left in between. The CDR3 sequence is 16 residues long. The CDR3 nucleotides read TGTGCCAGCAGCCCTCGACAGGAAAGGCTTGGCACTGAAGCTTTCTTT. Its protein is CASSPRQERLGTEAFF.

The chain is built from TRBV6-5 and TRBJ2-7, with 8 bases aligning to TRBD2. The CDR3 has 15 residues. Trimming cost V 5 bases and J 7 bases; bases outside gene matches: 13. Germline V gene data show CDR1 as MNHEY and CDR2 as SVGAGI. CDR3 protein: CASSTLPGLGREQYF. The CDR3 nucleotides are TGTGCCAGCAGTACCCTCCCGGGACTAGGCCGAGAGCAGTACTTC.

The V and J genes are TRBV13 and TRBJ1-6; no definite D call. V was cut by 5 bases and J by 0 bases, with 14 bases left in between. This CDR3 contains 17 residues. Germline V CDR1 and CDR2: PRHDT, FYEKMQ (reference sequence). CDR3 in amino acids: CASSQWTGSSYNSPLHF. The CDR3, as DNA: TGTGCCAGCAGCCAGTGGACGGGGAGCTCCTATAATTCACCCCTCCACTTT.

The V call is TRBV6-1, the J call TRBJ1-6; maybe TRBD1 (5 bases). The germline V gene has CDR1 MNHNS and CDR2 SASEGT. This CDR3 region has 15 residues. V lost 3 bases, J lost 6 bases, and 12 bases lay in between. CDR3 nucleotides: TGTGCCAGCAGTGAGTTTAGGGGCGGTAATTCACCCCTCCACTTT. It is translated as CASSEFRGGNSPLHF.

The rearrangement joins TRBV5-5 to TRBJ2-1; possible D gene TRBD2, 6 bases. CDR1 is SGHKS and CDR2 is YYEKEE in the germline V gene (reference sequence). There are 16 residues in the CDR3. Trimming pared 3 bases from V and 0 bases from J, leaving 13 bases between. The CDR3 nucleotides are TGTGCCAGCAGCTCTCTCGGGGGAGGCTCCTACAATGAGCAGTTCTTC. Translated: CASSSLGGGSYNEQFF.